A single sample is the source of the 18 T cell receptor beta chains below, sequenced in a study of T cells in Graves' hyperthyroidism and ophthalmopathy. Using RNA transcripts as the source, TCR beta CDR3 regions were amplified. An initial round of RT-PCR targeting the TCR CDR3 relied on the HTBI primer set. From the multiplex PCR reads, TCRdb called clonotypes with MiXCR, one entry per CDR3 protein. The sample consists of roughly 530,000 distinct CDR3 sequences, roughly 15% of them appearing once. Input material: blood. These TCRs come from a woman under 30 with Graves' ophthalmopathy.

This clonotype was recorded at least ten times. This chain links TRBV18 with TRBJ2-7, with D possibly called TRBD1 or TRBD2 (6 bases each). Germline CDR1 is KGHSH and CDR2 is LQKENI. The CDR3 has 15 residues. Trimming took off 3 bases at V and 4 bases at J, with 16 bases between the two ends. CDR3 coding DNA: TGTGCCAGCTCACCTACGGCCGGGGGCAAATACGAGCAGTACTTC. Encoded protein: CASSPTAGGKYEQYF.

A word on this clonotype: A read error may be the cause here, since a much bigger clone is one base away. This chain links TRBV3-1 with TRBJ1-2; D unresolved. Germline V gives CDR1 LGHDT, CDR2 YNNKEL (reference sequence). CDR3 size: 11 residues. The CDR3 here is CASGQGAGYTF. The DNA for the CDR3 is TGTGCCAGCGGCCAAGGAGCTGGCTACACCTTC.

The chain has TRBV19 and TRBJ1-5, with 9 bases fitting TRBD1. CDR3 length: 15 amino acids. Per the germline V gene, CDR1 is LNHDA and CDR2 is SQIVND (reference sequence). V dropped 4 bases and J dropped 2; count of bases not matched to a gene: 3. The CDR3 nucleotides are TGTGCCAGTAGTAAGGACAGGGGCGGCAATCAGCCCCAGCATTTT. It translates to CASSKDRGGNQPQHF.

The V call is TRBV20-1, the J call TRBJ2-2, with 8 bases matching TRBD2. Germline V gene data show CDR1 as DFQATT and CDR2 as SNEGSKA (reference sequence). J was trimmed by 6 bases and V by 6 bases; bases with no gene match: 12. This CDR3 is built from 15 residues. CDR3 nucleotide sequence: TGCAGTGCCAAGGGACTAGACGCCCTAGCCGGGGAGCTGTTTTTT. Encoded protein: CSAKGLDALAGELFF.

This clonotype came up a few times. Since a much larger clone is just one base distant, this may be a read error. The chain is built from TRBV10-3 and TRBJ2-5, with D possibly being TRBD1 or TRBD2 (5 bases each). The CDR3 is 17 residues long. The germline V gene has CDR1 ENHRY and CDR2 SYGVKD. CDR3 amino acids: CAISGNVGAGNQEAQYF. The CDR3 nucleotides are TGTGCCATCAGTGGCAACGTAGGGGCGGGTAACCAAGAGGCCCAGTACTTC.

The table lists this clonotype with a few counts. CDR3 DNA: TGTGCCAGCAGCTCGGACAGGACCTCGAACACCGGGGAGCTGTTTTTT. This encodes CASSSDRTSNTGELFF. This chain links TRBV9 with TRBJ2-2, with 7 bases lining up with TRBD1. Germline trimming cut 4 bases from V and 0 bases from J; bases unmatched to any gene: 6. Germline V lookup: CDR1 SGDLS, CDR2 YYNGEE. There are 16 residues in the CDR3.

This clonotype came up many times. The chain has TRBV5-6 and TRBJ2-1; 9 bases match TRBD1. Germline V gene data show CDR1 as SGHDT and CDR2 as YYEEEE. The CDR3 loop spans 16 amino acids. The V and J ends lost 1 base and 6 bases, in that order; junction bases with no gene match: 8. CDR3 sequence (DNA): TGTGCCAGCAGCTTGTGGGGACAGGGAGGATCCAATGAGCAGTTCTTC. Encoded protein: CASSLWGQGGSNEQFF. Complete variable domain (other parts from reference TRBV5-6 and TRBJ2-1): DAGVTQSPTHLIKTRGQQVTLRCSPKSGHDTVSWYQQALGQGPQFIFQYYEEEERQRGNFPDRFSGHQFPNYSSELNVNALLLGDSALYLCASSLWGQGGSNEQFFGPGTRLTVL.

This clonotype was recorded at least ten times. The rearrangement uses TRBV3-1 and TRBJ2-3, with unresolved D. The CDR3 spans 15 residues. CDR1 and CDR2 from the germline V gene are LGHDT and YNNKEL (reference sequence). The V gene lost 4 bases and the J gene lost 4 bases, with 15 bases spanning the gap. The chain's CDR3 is CASSPNLRGSDTQYF. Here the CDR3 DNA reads TGTGCCAGCAGCCCTAACCTACGAGGATCAGATACGCAGTATTTT.

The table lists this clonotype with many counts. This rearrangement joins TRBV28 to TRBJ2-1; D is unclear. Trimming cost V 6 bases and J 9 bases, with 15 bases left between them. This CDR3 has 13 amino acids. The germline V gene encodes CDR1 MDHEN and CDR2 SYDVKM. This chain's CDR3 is CASSPPPRTEQFF. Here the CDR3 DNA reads TGTGCCAGCAGCCCCCCTCCCCGGACTGAGCAGTTCTTC.

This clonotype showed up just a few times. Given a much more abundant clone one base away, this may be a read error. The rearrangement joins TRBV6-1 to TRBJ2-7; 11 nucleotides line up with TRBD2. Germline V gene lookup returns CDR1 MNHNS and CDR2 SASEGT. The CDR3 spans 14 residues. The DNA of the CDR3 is TGTGCCAGCAGTCGACTAGCGGGACTCTACGAGCAGTGCTTC. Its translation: CASSRLAGLYEQCF.

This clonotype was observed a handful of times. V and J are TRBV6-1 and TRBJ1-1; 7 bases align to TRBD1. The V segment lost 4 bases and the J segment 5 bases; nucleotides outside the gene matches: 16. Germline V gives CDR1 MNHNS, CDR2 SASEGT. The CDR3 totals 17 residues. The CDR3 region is CASSAGTEVKGNTEAFF. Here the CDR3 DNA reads TGTGCCAGCAGTGCCGGGACAGAGGTAAAGGGAAATACTGAAGCTTTCTTT.

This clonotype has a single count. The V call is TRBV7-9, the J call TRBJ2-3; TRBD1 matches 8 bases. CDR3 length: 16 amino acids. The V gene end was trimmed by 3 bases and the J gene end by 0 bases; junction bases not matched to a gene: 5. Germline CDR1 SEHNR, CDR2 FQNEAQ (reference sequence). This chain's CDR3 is CASSLGTGGSTDTQYF. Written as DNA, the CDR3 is TGTGCCAGCAGCTTGGGAACAGGGGGAAGCACAGATACGCAGTATTTT.

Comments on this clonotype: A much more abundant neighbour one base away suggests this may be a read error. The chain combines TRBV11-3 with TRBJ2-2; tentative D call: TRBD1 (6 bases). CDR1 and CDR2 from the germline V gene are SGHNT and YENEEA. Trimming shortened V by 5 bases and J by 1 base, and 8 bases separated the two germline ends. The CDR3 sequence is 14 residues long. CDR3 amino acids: CASSIQGNTGELFF. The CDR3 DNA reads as TGTGCCAGCAGCATACAGGGGAACACCGGGGAGCTGTTTTTT.

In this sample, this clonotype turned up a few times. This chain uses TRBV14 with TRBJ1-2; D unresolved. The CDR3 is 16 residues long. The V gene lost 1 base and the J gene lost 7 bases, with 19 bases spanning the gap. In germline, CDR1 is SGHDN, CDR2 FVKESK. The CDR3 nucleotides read TGTGCCAGCAGCCAAGTGCCCACAGACGGGTCGGGTGGCTACACCTTC. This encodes CASSQVPTDGSGGYTF.

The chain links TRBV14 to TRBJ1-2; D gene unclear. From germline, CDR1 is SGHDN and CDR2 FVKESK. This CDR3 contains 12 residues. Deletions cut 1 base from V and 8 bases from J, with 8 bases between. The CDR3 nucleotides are TGTGCCAGCAGCCAAGGGTGGGAGGGCTACACCTTC. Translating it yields CASSQGWEGYTF. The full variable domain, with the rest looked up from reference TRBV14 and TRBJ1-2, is EAGVTQFPSHSVIEKGQTVTLRCDPISGHDNLYWYRRVMGKEIKFLLHFVKESKQDESGMPNNRFLAERTGGTYSTLKVQPAELEDSGVYFCASSQGWEGYTFGSGTRLTVV.

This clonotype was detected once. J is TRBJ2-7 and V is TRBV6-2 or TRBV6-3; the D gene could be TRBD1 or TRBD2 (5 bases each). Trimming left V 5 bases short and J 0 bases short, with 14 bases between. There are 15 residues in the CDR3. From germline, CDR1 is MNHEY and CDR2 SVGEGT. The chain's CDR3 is CASSVGRLGSYEQYF. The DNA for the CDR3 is TGTGCCAGCAGTGTGGGACGTCTGGGCTCCTACGAGCAGTACTTC.

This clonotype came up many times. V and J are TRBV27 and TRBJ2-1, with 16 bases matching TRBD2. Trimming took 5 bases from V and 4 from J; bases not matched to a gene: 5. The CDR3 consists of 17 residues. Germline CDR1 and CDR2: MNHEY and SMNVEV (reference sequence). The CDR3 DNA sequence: TGTGCCAGCAGTCCGGGACTAGCGGGAGGGGTATACAATGAGCAGTTCTTC. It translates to CASSPGLAGGVYNEQFF.

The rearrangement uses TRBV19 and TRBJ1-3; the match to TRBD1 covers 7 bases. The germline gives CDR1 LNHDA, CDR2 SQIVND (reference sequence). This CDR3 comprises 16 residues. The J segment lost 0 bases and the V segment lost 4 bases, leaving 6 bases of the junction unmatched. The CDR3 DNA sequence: TGTGCCAGTAGTACAGGACAGGTTTACTCTGGAAACACCATATATTTT. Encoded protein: CASSTGQVYSGNTIYF.